This TCR beta chain was identified during a study of T cell responses to AZD1222 COVID-19 vaccine (dated by TCRdb to the early 2020s). General notes on the study: TCR sequencing covered over 230 trial participants: 207 given two doses of AZD1222 and 26 given two doses of MenACWY control vaccine. Trial participants were enrolled into age subgroups of 18-55, 56-69 and 70-plus years, which contained around 150, 29 and 61 TCR-sequenced participants, respectively. General conclusions and limits of the study: The vaccine-associated CD4 TCRs covered the entire spike protein, and the dominant responses fell in regions 160-218 and 743-854. Conclusions about previously exposed vaccinees are limited because only five or six AZD1222 recipients were SARS-CoV-2 seropositive at baseline. Because no day 14 peak-response samples were available, repertoires were characterized only after the peak T cell response. Reportedly, close to half of the unique spike-specific TCRs recognized epitopes lying outside the regions that are mutated in the B.1.351 and B.1.1.7 variants. After two AZD1222 doses, spike-specific TCR breadth and depth were significantly higher than at day 0 and than in MenACWY recipients. Most participants were white British and females outnumbered males, and the authors suggested that clonal diversity may have been underestimated. The 56-69-year group was small, and its depth increase did not reach significance, likely because of low power.

The CDR3 regions of human TCRbeta chains were analyzed by immunosequencing. On the study's bioinformatics: Repertoire TCRs were matched against a reference library of SARS-CoV-2-specific TCRs generated with the MIRA antigen-specificity platform. Breadth was defined as the fraction of unique TCRs that were SARS-CoV-2-associated, and depth was defined as the fraction of total T cells that were SARS-CoV-2-associated. Each spike-specific TCR was assigned to its reactive spike region and to a CD4 or CD8 class using the MIRA data. Log10-transformed breadth and depth values were compared by one-way ANOVA with Sidak's multiple comparisons tests. Sourced from immuneACCESS, this table was stored by TCRdb with only in-frame sequences that have V and J called. A share of the clones is absent; for the studies checked, an unresolved V gene accounts for under half, and the remainder has no known explanation. The V and J calls and clone size are taken from that table; D and trimming were inferred from the DNA. Across this sample there are roughly 150,000 clones, with 88% seen only once. The ten largest clones represent 3.1% of the sample.

Points on this clone: Its antigen is not yet known. The input lacks base qualities; no much larger clone sits a single base away.

Trimming removed 1 base from V and 16 bases from J, leaving 11 bases between the germline ends. From a lookup of the germline V gene, CDR1 and CDR2 are MNHNS and SASEGT. From the cysteine through the phenylalanine, the CDR3 covers 11 amino acids. The DNA shown is the 33-base CDR3, in frame from base 1. The intended sense of this specimen's time point label: about 28 days (+/-7) after the second vaccine dose. Because spike-specific TCR depth and breadth did not differ between the two schedules, AZD1222 recipients who got a second dose at roughly 4 weeks were pooled with those who got a second dose at roughly 12 weeks. Vaccinee samples were obtained from the UK trials COV001 and COV002, which included a single-blind randomized controlled phase 2/3 trial of AZD1222 (ChAdOx1 nCoV-19) in healthy adults. Trial participant PBMC samples were collected at day 0 and day 28 after the second dose for TCRbeta chain sequencing.

Sequenced here: peripheral blood, sampled 28 days after the second AZD1222 dose. The origin of this receptor is an adult who received the AZD1222 COVID-19 vaccine. The rearrangement combines TRBV6-1 with TRBJ1-5, with TRBD1 as a weak D call on 6 bases. The sequenced DNA: TGTGCCAGCAGTGAAGACAGGGCGCCACATTTT. This translates into CASSEDRAPHF.